This record covers a single T cell receptor (beta chain). This sample is part of a study of shared T cell receptors in the human thymus. Per germline, CDR1 SGHVS and CDR2 FQNEAQ. V gave up 5 bases and J gave up 0 bases; unmatched junction bases: 15. CDR3 length equals 20 residues. Some clones are missing from TCRdb's copy, which holds only in-frame ones; the method was immunoSEQ multiplex PCR. The profile shows about 660,000 clones, approximately 88% of them singletons. These data are also associated with another study on human thymus T cells. From that second work: Resections from corrective heart surgery supplied the thymus tissue. Gene usage for V and J segments appeared biased in thymic and blood repertoires. Related research has reported that thymic repertoires overlap highly among unrelated individuals.

Sequenced material: thymocytes. The V call is TRBV7-8, the J call TRBJ2-1; 11 nucleotides line up with TRBD2. This clonotype originated in a boy in the first two years of life with a congenital heart defect. The CDR3 protein is CASSRGLLAGDLSSYNEQFF. As DNA, the CDR3 is TGTGCCAGCAGCAGGGGGCTACTAGCGGGAGACCTAAGCTCCTACAATGAGCAGTTCTTC. Complete variable domain (other parts from reference TRBV7-8 and TRBJ2-1): GAGVSQSPRYKVAKRGQDVALRCDPISGHVSLFWYQQALGQGPEFLTYFQNEAQLDKSGLPSDRFFAERPEGSVSTLKIQRTQQEDSAVYLCASSRGLLAGDLSSYNEQFFGPGTRLTVL.